Sequencing of this T cell receptor (beta chain) was carried out in a study of blood T cells in healthy people across ages. Germline CDR1 reads SGDLS; CDR2 reads YYNGEE. The V end lost 3 bases, the J end lost 5 bases, and 14 bases lay between the germline ends. The CDR3 spans 14 residues. This clonotype occurred a few times. A second roughly 6 to 11 cycle PCR used barcoded and J-beta primers. Each cDNA molecule was tagged by a template-switch adaptor that had 12 random nucleotides. A single record per CDR3 protein comes from TCRdb applying MiXCR to the 5' RACE reads. The sample has around 800,000 distinct CDR3 sequences, more than 35% seen once.

V gene TRBV9 combines with J gene TRBJ2-5; TRBD1 might be the D (5 bases). Sequencing was performed on blood. The receptor was derived from a man older than 75 in good health. The CDR3 DNA reads as TGTGCCAGCAGCGCAGGGTCTCCTACGGAGACCCAGTACTTC. Translating gives CASSAGSPTETQYF.